This T cell receptor beta chain was observed in a study of shared clonotypes between healthy human individuals. Regarding the study as a whole: Among donors, clonotype sharing was expected to be affected by sequencing depth.

V shed 7 bases, J shed 5 bases, and the junction held 10 bases outside the gene matches. This CDR3 region has 15 residues. Germline V gives CDR1 MNHNS, CDR2 SASEGT. For this clone: As yet, its antigen is unknown.

The assay used deep level. Sequencing used immunoSEQ multiplex PCR; TCRdb keeps in-frame clones, though not all of them. The sample contains fewer than 600,000 clones, around 77% of which appear only once. Sequences were obtained from PBMCs. The chain links TRBV6-1 to TRBJ1-5; 8 bases agree with TRBD1. This TCR was recovered from a woman in her thirties or forties in good health. Some clones in this sample may be carry-over from other donors' samples. This CDR3 reads CASTPSATGDQPQHF. CDR3 sequence (DNA): TGTGCCAGCACTCCATCTGCGACAGGGGATCAGCCCCAGCATTTT.